This T cell receptor beta chain was found in a study of response to subunit inactivated influenza vaccine. Germline CDR1 and CDR2: DFQATT and SNEGSKA (reference sequence). The CDR3 consists of 14 residues. V lost 6 bases and J lost 4; bases outside the gene matches: 11. Using its own MiXCR run on the RT-PCR reads, TCRdb lists one record per CDR3 protein. The data hold approximately 500,000 distinct CDR3 sequences, with 12% to 15% observed a single time. A few counts support this clonotype. The antigen is undetermined. General observations from the study: Authors suggested few new T cells are recruited by each seasonal influenza vaccination.

The clonotype originates from a man aged 45-65 years who received an inactivated influenza vaccine. The rearrangement links TRBV20-1 to TRBJ1-2; 7 positions match TRBD1. Sample: PBMCs from blood, taken roughly 12 days after vaccination. CDR3: CSALLRDSLYGYTF. The CDR3 DNA follows: TGCAGTGCCCTACTCCGGGACAGCCTCTATGGCTACACCTTC.